This T cell receptor beta chain derives from a study of blood T cell repertoires in COVID-19. Across the whole study: T cells, B-cell-depleted T cells, or PBMCs provided the cDNA or gDNA that served as material.

Per the original methods: Scientists estimated how many nucleated cells there were by amplifying reference gene primers. TCRdb's copy holds only in-frame clones and misses some; the assay was immunoSEQ multiplex PCR. The V and J calls and clone size are taken from that table; D and trimming were inferred from the DNA. The table has over 75,000 clones, just over 85% seen once. Patients in Seattle were enrolled during active infection, then followed longitudinally. Source material: peripheral blood. This TCR was recovered from a man aged 50-59 years with COVID-19, enrolled during active disease.

CDR3 bases: TGTGCCAGCAGCTTCTCTCAGTACTCTGGAAACACCATATATTTT. Translation gives CASSFSQYSGNTIYF. The chain combines TRBV5-5 with TRBJ1-3; D gene unclear. This CDR3 is built from 15 residues. CDR1 SGHKS and CDR2 YYEKEE come from the germline V gene (reference sequence). V lost 2 bases and J lost 0, with 9 bases in between.